This T cell receptor (beta chain) was identified in a study of shared clonotypes between healthy human individuals. Study overall: Samples came from a couple of female and a few male donors aged 18 to 49. CD4 naive and memory got three plates each, CD8 naive two, CD8 memory one. Study-wide results and caveats: The study found lower generation probabilities in non-shared clonotypes than in those shared by all four donors.

The naive CD8 population came from CD45RO-negative cells selected for CCR7, without terminally differentiated effector memory CD45RA+ cells. Donors included only healthy HIV-negative adults lacking recent acute infections or vaccinations. Assay: immunoSEQ multiplex PCR; the TCRdb copy retains only in-frame clones and omits some. Of around 1,900,000 clones in the sample, around 93% were seen once. There are 12 residues in the CDR3. Germline assignment: CDR1 MNHNS and CDR2 SASEGT. Germline trimming cut 7 bases from V and 7 bases from J; bases unmatched to any gene: 6. About this clone itself: The antigen is undetermined.

This TCR derives from a man aged 18 to 30 in good health. Some clones in this sample may be carry-over from other donors' samples. Specimen: naive CD8+ T cells from PBMCs. The chain uses TRBV6-1 and TRBJ1-1; 7 bases agree with TRBD1. In nucleotides, the CDR3 is TGTGCCAGCACAGGGGGGGGGCTTGAAGCTTTCTTT. Protein sequence: CASTGGGLEAFF.